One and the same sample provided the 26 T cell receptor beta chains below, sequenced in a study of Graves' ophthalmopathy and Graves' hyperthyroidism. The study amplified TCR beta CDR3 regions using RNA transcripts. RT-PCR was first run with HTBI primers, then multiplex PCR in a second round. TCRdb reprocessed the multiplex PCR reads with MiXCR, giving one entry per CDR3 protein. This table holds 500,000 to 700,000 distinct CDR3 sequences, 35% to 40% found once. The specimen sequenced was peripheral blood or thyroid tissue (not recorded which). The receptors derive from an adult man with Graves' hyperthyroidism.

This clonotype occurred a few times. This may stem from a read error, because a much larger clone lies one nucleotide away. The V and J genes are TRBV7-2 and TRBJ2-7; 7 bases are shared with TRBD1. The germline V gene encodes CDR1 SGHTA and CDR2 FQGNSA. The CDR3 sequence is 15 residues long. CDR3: CASSFDRDRTYERYF. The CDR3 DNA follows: TGTGCCAGCAGCTTTGACAGGGACCGTACCTACGAGCGGTACTTC.

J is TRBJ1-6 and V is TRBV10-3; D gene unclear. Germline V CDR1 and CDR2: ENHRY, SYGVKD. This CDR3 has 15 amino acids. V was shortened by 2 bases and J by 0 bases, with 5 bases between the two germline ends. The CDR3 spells CAISETSSYNSPLHF. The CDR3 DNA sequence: TGTGCCATCAGTGAGACCTCCTCCTATAATTCACCCCTCCACTTT.

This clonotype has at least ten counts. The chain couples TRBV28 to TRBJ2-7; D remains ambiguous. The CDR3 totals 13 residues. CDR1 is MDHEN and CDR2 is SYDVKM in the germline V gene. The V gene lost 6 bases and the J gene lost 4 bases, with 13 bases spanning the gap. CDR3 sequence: CASSIGRNYEQYF. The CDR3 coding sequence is TGTGCCAGCAGCATCGGCAGAAATTACGAGCAGTACTTC.

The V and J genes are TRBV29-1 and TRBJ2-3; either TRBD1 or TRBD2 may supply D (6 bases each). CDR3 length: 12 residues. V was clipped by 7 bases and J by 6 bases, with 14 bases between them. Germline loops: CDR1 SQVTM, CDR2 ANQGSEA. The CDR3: CSAHGGGDTQYF. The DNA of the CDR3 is TGCAGCGCCCACGGGGGCGGGGATACGCAGTATTTT.

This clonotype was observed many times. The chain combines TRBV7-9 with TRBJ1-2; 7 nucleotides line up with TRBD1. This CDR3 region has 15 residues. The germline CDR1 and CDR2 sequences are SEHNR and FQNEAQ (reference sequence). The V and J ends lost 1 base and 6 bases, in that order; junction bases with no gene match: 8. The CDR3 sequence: CASSLDGTEIDGYTF. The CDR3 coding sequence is TGTGCCAGCAGCTTAGATGGGACAGAAATCGATGGCTACACCTTC. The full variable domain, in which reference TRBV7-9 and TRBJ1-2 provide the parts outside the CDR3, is DTGVSQNPRHKITKRGQNVTFRCDPISEHNRLYWYRQTLGQGPEFLTYFQNEAQLEKSRLLSDRFSAERPKGSFSTLEIQRTEQGDSAMYLCASSLDGTEIDGYTFGSGTRLTVV.

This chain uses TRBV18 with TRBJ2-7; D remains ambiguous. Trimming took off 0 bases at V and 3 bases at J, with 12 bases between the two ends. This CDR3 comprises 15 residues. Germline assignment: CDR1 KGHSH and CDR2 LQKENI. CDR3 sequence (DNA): TGTGCCAGCTCACCACCAGGAACAGCTGACTACGAGCAGTACTTC. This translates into CASSPPGTADYEQYF.

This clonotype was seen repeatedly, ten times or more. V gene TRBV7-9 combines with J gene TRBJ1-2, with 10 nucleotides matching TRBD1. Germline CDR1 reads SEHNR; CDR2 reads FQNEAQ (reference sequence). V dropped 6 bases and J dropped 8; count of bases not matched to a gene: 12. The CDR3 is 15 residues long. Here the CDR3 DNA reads TGTGCCAGCAGTCGTCCCGGGACAGGGGACGGGGGCTACACCTTC. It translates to CASSRPGTGDGGYTF.

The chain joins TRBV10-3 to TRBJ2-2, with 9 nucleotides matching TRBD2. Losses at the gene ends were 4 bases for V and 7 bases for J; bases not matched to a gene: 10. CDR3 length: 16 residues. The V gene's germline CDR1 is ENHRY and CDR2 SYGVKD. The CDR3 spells CAISAALAGRYGELFF. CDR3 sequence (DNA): TGTGCCATCAGTGCAGCCCTAGCGGGACGCTACGGGGAGCTGTTTTTT.

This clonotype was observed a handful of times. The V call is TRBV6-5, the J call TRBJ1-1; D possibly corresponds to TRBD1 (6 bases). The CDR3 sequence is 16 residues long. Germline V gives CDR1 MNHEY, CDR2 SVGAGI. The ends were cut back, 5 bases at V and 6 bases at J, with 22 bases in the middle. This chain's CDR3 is CASSEVQGPFFAEAFF. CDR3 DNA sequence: TGTGCCAGCAGTGAGGTCCAGGGGCCCTTTTTTGCTGAAGCTTTCTTT.

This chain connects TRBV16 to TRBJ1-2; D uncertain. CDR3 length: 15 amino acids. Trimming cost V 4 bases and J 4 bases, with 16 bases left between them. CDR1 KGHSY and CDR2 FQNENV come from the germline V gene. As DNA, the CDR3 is TGTGCCAGCAGCCGAGATCGGCAGGCCGCCTATGGCTACACCTTC. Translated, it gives CASSRDRQAAYGYTF.

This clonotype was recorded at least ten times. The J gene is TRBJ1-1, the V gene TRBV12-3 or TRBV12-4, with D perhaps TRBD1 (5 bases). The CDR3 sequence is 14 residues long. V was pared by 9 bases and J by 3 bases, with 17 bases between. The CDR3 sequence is CASWTQGSDTEAFF. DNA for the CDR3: TGTGCCAGTTGGACTCAGGGTTCGGACACTGAAGCTTTCTTT.

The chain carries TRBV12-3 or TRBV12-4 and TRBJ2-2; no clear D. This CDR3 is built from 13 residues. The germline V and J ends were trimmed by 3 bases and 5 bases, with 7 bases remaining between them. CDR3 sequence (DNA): TGTGCCAGCAGTTTGGAGATAACCGGGGAGCTGTTTTTT. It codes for CASSLEITGELFF.

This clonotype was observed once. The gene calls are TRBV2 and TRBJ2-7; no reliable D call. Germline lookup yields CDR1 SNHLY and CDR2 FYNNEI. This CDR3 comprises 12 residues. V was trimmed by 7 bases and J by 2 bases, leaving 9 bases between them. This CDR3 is CASKVGAYEQYF. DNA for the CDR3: TGTGCCAGCAAGGTTGGGGCCTACGAGCAGTACTTC. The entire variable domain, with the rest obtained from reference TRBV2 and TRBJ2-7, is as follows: EPEVTQTPSHQVTQMGQEVILRCVPISNHLYFYWYRQILGQKVEFLVSFYNNEISEKSEIFDDQFSVERPDGSNFTLKIRSTKLEDSAMYFCASKVGAYEQYFGPGTRLTVT.

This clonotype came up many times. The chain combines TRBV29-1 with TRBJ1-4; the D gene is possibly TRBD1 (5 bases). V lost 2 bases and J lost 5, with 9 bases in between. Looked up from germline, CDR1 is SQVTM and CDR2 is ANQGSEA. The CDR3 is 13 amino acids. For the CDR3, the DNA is TGCAGCGTTGAAACAGGCGAAAATGAAAAACTGTTTTTT. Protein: CSVETGENEKLFF.

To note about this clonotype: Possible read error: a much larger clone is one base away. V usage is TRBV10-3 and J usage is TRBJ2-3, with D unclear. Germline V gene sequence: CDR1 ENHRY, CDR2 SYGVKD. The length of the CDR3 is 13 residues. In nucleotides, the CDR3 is TGTGCCATCCGTGAGGACCCGAACGATACGCAGTATTTT. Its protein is CAIREDPNDTQYF.

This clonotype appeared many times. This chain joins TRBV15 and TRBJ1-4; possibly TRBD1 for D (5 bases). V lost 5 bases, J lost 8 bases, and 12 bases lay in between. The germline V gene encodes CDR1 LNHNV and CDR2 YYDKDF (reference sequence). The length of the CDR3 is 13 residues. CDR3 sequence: CATSQGFREKLFF. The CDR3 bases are TGTGCCACCAGCCAGGGTTTTCGGGAAAAACTGTTTTTT.

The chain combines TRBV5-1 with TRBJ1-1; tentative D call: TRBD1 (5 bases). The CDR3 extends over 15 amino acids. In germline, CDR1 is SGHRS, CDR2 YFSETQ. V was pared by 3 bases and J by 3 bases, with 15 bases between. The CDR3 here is CASSSWGGEDTEAFF. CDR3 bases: TGCGCCAGCAGCTCTTGGGGGGGGGAGGACACTGAAGCTTTCTTT.

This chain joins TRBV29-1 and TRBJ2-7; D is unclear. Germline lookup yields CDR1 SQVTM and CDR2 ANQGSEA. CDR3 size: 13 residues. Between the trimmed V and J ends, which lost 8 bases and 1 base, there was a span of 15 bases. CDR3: CSSAPDGSYEQYF. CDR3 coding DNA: TGCAGCTCCGCCCCCGACGGGTCCTACGAGCAGTACTTC.

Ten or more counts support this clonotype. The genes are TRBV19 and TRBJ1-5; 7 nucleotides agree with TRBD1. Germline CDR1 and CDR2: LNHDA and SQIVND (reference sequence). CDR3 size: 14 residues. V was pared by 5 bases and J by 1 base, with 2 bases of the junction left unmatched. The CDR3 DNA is TGTGCCAGTAGTGACAGGGCGAGCAATCAGCCCCAGCATTTT. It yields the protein CASSDRASNQPQHF.

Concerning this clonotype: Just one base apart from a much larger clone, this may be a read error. The CDR3 spells CASSLGPGARGDTIYF. The CDR3 nucleotides read TGTGCCAGCAGCTTAGGCCCGGGGGCGAGGGGAGACACCATATATTTT. J is TRBJ1-3 and V is TRBV9; perhaps TRBD1 as D (6 bases). CDR1 is SGDLS, CDR2 YYNGEE, per germline. V lost 4 bases and J 8 bases, leaving 22 bases between the germline ends. The CDR3 is made up of 16 amino acids.

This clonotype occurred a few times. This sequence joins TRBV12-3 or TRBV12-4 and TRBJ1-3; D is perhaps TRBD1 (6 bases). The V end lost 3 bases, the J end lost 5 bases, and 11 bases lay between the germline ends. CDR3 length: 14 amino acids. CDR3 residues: CASSLQGRRNTIYF. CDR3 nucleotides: TGTGCCAGCAGTTTGCAGGGGAGAAGAAACACCATATATTTT.

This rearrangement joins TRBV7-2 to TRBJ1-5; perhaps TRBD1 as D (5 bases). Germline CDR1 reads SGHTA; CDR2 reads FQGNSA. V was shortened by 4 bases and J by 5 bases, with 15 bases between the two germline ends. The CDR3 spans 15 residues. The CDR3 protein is CASSSALGGYQPQHF. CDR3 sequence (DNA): TGTGCCAGCAGCTCGGCGTTGGGGGGGTATCAGCCCCAGCATTTT.

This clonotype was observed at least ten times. The CDR3 sequence is CATSEGRTGILDEQYF. For the CDR3, the DNA is TGTGCCACCAGTGAGGGCCGGACAGGGATTTTAGACGAGCAGTACTTC. V is TRBV24-1 and J is TRBJ2-7; 8 bases are a match to TRBD1. Trimming at V came to 4 bases and at J to 5 bases, leaving 12 bases not matched to a gene. CDR1 and CDR2 from the germline V gene are KGHDR and SFDVKD. The CDR3 runs 16 residues.

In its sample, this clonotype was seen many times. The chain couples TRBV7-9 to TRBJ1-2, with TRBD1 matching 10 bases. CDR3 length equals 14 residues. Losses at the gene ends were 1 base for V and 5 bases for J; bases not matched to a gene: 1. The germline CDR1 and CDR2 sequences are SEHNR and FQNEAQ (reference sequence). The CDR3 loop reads CASSLGDRGYGYTF. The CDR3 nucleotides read TGTGCCAGCAGCTTAGGGGACAGGGGATATGGCTACACCTTC.

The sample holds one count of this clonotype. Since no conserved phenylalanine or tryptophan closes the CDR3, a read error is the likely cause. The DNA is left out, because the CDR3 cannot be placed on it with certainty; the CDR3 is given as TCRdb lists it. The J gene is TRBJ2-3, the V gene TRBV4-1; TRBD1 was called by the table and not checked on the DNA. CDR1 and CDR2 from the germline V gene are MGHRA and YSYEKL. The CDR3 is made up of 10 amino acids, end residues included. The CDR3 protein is CASSQVGQYT.

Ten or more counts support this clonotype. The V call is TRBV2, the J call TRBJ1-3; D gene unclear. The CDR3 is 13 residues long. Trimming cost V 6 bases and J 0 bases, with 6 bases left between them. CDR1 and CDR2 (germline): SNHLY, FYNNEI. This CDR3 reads CASSPNSGNTIYF. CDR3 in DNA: TGTGCCAGCAGCCCAAACTCTGGAAACACCATATATTTT.